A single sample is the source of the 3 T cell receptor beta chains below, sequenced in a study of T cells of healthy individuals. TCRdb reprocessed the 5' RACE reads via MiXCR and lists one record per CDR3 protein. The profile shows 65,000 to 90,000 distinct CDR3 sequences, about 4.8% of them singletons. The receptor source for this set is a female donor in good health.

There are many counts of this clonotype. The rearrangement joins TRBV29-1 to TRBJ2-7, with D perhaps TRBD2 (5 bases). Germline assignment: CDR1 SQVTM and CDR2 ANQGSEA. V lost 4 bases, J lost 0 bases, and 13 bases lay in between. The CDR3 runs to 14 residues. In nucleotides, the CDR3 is TGCAGCGTTGTGGAACCGGGAATCTCCTACGAGCAGTACTTC. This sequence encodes CSVVEPGISYEQYF.

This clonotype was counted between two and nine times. The CDR3 DNA follows: TGTGCCTGGAGTCAGGTATCGGGCTACACCTTC. As protein: CAWSQVSGYTF. The V call is TRBV30, the J call TRBJ1-2; D call uncertain. This CDR3 spans 11 amino acids. Trimming took off 2 bases at V and 8 bases at J, with 9 bases between the two ends. From germline, CDR1 is GTSNPN and CDR2 SVGIG (reference sequence).

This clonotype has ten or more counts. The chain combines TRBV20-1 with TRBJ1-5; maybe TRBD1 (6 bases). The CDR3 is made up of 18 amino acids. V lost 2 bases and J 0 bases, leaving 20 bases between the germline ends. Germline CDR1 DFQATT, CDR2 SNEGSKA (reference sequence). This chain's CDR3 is CSARTVSGGGYSNQPQHF. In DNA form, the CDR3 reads TGCAGTGCTAGAACCGTTTCGGGGGGGGGCTATAGCAATCAGCCCCAGCATTTT.